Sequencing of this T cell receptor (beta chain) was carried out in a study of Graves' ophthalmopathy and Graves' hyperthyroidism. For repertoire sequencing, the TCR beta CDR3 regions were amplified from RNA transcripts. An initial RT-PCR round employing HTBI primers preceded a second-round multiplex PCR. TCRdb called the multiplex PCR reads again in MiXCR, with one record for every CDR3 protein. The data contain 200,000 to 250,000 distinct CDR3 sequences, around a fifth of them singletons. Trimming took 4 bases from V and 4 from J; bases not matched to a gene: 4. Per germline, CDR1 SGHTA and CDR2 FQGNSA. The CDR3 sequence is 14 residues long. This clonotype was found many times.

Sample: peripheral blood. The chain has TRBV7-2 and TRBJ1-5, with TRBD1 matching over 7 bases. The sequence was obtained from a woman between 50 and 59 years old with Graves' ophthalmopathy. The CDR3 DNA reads TGTGCCAGCAGCTCAGGGACAGCAAATCAGCCCCAGCATTTT. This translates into CASSSGTANQPQHF.